Below, 4 T cell receptor beta chains from the same sample are listed, as sequenced in a study of control samples from healthy donors and cancer patients. Method: immunoSEQ multiplex PCR; TCRdb's copy keeps in-frame clones and lacks some. The data show some 71,000 clones, with roughly nine tenths seen just once and around 1.2% held by the top ten. The material sequenced was PBMCs. The receptors stem from a woman aged 45 to 65 with colorectal cancer.

The chain couples TRBV5-8 to TRBJ1-2; TRBD1 aligns across 8 bases. Germline values: CDR1 SGHTS, CDR2 YDEGEE. Trimming at V came to 3 bases and at J to 8 bases, leaving 12 bases not matched to a gene. CDR3 size: 15 residues. The CDR3 spells CASSWGPDRVRGYTF. CDR3 DNA: TGTGCCAGCAGCTGGGGCCCGGACAGGGTCCGGGGCTACACCTTC.

The chain joins TRBV3-1 (or the pseudogene TRBV3-2) to TRBJ2-3; D may correspond to TRBD1 or TRBD2 (5 bases each). The CDR3 runs to 16 residues. V shed 3 bases and J shed 2 bases, with 15 bases lying between them. Germline V CDR1 and CDR2: LGHDT, YNNKEL (reference sequence). CDR3 amino acids: CASSHRVGPITDTQYF. CDR3 nucleotide sequence: TGTGCCAGCAGCCATCGTGTGGGACCGATCACAGATACGCAGTATTTT.

This chain connects TRBV6-5 to TRBJ2-7, with 7 bases identical to TRBD1. Germline V gives CDR1 MNHEY, CDR2 SVGAGI. Trimming cost V 8 bases and J 2 bases; bases outside gene matches: 9. This CDR3 spans 14 amino acids. CDR3 loop: CASLFVGQPYEQYF. CDR3 DNA sequence: TGTGCCAGCCTCTTTGTGGGACAGCCCTACGAGCAGTACTTC.

This chain links TRBV18 with TRBJ2-3, with 8 bases lining up with TRBD1. This CDR3 spans 18 amino acids. V shed 4 bases and J 5 bases; nucleotides not matched to a gene: 17. The germline V gene has CDR1 KGHSH and CDR2 LQKENI. CDR3 sequence (DNA): TGTGCCAGCTCACGCGCCGCCAGGGAGACAGGGGTTGGAGATACGCAGTATTTT. Translating gives CASSRAARETGVGDTQYF.